This T cell receptor (beta chain) came from a study of T cells in Graves' hyperthyroidism and ophthalmopathy. Study-level information: The authors collected peripheral blood at initial diagnosis, before any treatment.

Uncontrolled infection, other autoimmune disease, pregnancy or lactation excluded patients. This clonotype was seen at least ten times. Its antigen remains unidentified. The CDR3 is 17 amino acids. The junction had 9 bases not matched to a gene; V was cut back by 6 bases and J by 0 bases. CDR1 is SGHAT and CDR2 is FQNNGV in the germline V gene. Study-wide results and limits: Model predictions of ophthalmopathy came a median around 6.5 months before onset. Through a model of 13 V-J features, ophthalmopathy was separated from stable hyperthyroidism.

TCR beta CDR3 sequences were amplified from RNA transcripts. Researchers ran a first-round RT-PCR on the TCR CDR3 using the HTBI primer set. TCRdb recomputed calls from the multiplex PCR reads with MiXCR, one row per CDR3 protein. The sample carries fewer than 250,000 distinct CDR3 sequences, less than 20% recorded once. The sequenced material came from blood. This receptor was obtained from a woman aged 18-30 years with Graves' ophthalmopathy. The V and J genes are TRBV11-2 and TRBJ2-7, with 12 bases that match TRBD2. This CDR3 is CASSSGTSGHYSYEQYF. CDR3 DNA sequence: TGTGCCAGCAGTTCCGGGACTAGCGGGCACTACTCCTACGAGCAGTACTTC.